This entry concerns a single TCR beta chain. Its specificity is not known. This entry belongs to a study of OX40 agonist ivuxolimab in advanced cancers. Overall study: Participants averaged about 60 years of age (range roughly 23 to 85) and were 82.7% male.

Measured with immunoSEQ multiplex PCR; TCRdb has only the in-frame clones, and not every one. Here the sample spans more than 80,000 clones, roughly nine tenths being singletons. Study observations and caveats: Antigen specificity of clonally expanded peripheral T cells was not established.

Germline V gives CDR1 SGHVS, CDR2 FQNEAQ. There are 13 residues in the CDR3. V lost 2 bases to trimming and J lost 5 bases, with 9 bases between them. This receptor was taken from an adult with an advanced solid tumor such as melanoma, head and neck, liver or kidney cancer. The V call is TRBV7-8, the J call TRBJ2-5; maybe TRBD1 (5 bases). The sequenced sample was CD4+ or CD8+ T cells sorted from blood, obtained in a trial of the OX40 agonist ivuxolimab. In nucleotides, the CDR3 is TGTGCCAGCAGCTTATCAGGGTTTGAGACCCAGTACTTC. It codes for CASSLSGFETQYF.